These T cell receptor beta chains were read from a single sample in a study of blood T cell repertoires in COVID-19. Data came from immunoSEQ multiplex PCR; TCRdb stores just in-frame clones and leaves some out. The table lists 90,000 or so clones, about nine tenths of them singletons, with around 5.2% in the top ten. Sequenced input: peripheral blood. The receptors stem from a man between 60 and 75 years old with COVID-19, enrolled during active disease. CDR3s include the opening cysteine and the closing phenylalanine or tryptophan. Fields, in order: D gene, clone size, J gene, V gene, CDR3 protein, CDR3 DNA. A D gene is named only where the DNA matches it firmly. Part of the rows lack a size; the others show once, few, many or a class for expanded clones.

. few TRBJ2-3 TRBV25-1 CASLSRTDTQYF TGTGCCAGCCTTAGTCGCACAGATACGCAGTATTTT
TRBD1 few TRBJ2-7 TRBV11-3 CASSRARLGQHEQYF TGTGCCAGCAGCCGTGCTCGGCTGGGACAGCACGAGCAGTACTTC
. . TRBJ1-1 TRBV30 CACPPTANTEAFF TGTGCCTGCCCCCCGACAGCTAACACTGAAGCTTTCTTT
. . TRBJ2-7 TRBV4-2 CASSQDIGLGLEQYF TGTGCCAGCAGCCAAGATATTGGACTGGGTCTCGAGCAGTACTTC
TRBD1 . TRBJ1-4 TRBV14 CASLGTGDSNEKLFF TGTGCCAGCCTTGGGACAGGGGATTCTAATGAAAAACTGTTTTTT
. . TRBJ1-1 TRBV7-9 CASSLRDSKAFF TGTGCCAGCAGCTTGAGAGATTCGAAAGCTTTCTTT
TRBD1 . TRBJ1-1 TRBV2 CASSTGTGMDTEAFF TGTGCCAGCAGTACCGGGACAGGGATGGACACTGAAGCTTTCTTT
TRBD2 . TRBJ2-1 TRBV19 CASSIAGGPSNEQFF TGTGCCAGTAGTATAGCGGGAGGGCCCTCCAATGAGCAGTTCTTC
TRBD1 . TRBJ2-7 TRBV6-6 CASSDRGSYEQYF TGTGCCAGCAGTGACAGGGGGAGCTACGAGCAGTACTTC
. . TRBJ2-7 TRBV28 CASSFPPSYEQYF TGTGCCAGCAGTTTTCCCCCTTCCTACGAGCAGTACTTC
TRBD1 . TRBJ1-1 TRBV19 CASSVDRGRTEAFF TGTGCCAGTAGTGTTGACAGGGGGCGGACTGAAGCTTTCTTT
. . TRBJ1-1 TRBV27 CASRLTGPTQAFF TGTGCCAGCAGGTTGACAGGACCAACCCAAGCTTTCTTT
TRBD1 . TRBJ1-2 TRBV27 CASSPRAGGIGYTF TGTGCCAGCAGTCCGAGGGCAGGGGGCATCGGCTACACCTTC
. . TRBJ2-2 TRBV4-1 CASSQDHGPGELFF TGCGCCAGCAGCCAAGATCATGGCCCCGGGGAGCTGTTTTTT
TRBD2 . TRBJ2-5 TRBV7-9 CASSSGEGGLETQYF TGTGCCAGCAGCTCTGGGGAGGGAGGGCTAGAGACCCAGTACTTC
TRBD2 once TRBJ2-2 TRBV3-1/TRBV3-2 CASSQGLNQGELFF TGTGCCAGCAGCCAGGGACTAAACCAAGGGGAGCTGTTTTTT
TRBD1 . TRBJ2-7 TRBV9 CASSVGGQGVYEQYF TGTGCCAGCAGCGTAGGGGGACAGGGTGTCTACGAGCAGTACTTC
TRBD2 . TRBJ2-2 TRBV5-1 CASSPSGPANTGELFF TGCGCCAGCAGCCCTAGCGGGCCCGCGAACACCGGGGAGCTGTTTTTT
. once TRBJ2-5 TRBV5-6 CASRFLQGPQETQYF TGTGCCAGCAGGTTCCTCCAGGGTCCCCAAGAGACCCAGTACTTC
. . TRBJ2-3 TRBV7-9 CAGQASDTQYF TGTGCCGGCCAAGCGTCAGATACGCAGTATTTT
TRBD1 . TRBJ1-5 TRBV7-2 CASSLGNDRGGQPQHF TGTGCCAGCAGCTTAGGAAATGACAGGGGGGGACAGCCCCAGCATTTT
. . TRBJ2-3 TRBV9 CASSRHWRGTDTQYF TGTGCCAGCAGCCGGCACTGGAGAGGGACAGATACGCAGTATTTT